Following are 13 T cell receptor beta chains from one sample sequenced in a study of CXCR3-negative and CXCR3-positive naive CD8 T cells. The TRB libraries of cDNA were built by UMI-labeled 5' RACE. One entry per CDR3 protein, without DNA, is what TCRdb gives after re-calling the 5' RACE reads. The sample's table shows around 24,000 distinct CDR3 sequences. Sequencing used naive CXCR3- CD8+ T cells from blood. Sample subset: CD45RO-CCR7+CD27+CD95- naive CD8+ T cells lacking CXCR3 (TNR3-). Receptors originate from a human donor in good health. Some clones in this sample may be carry-over from other donors' samples.

The chain employs TRBV4-1 and TRBJ2-7; TCRdb's D gene call, TRBD2, goes unchecked for lack of DNA. CDR1 and CDR2 from the germline V gene are MGHRA and YSYEKL. The CDR3 is 14 residues long. Here the CDR3 reads CASSPASGVYEQYF.

This clonotype is classed as medium-sized by frequency. The gene calls are TRBV2 and TRBJ1-2. The CDR3 is 12 residues long. CDR1 SNHLY and CDR2 FYNNEI come from the germline V gene. CDR3 in amino acids: CASSSLDYGYTF.

V gene TRBV7-9 combines with J gene TRBJ2-5. Per germline, CDR1 SEHNR and CDR2 FQNEAQ (reference sequence). The CDR3 is 13 residues long. CDR3: CASSKAGVETQYF. Variable domain in full (rest from reference TRBV7-9 and TRBJ2-5): DTGVSQNPRHKITKRGQNVTFRCDPISEHNRLYWYRQTLGQGPEFLTYFQNEAQLEKSRLLSDRFSAERPKGSFSTLEIQRTEQGDSAMYLCASSKAGVETQYFGPGTRLLVL.

The chain carries TRBV6-1 and TRBJ1-1. This CDR3 has 15 residues. The germline V gene encodes CDR1 MNHNS and CDR2 SASEGT. The CDR3 spells CASSEDKLPNTEAFF.

The genes are TRBV29-1 and TRBJ2-1; TCRdb returns TRBD1, unconfirmable since there is no DNA. The CDR3 runs 15 residues. The germline V gene has CDR1 SQVTM and CDR2 ANQGSEA. Here the CDR3 reads CSVEDGGGQVYEQFF.

The chain combines TRBV5-5 with TRBJ2-7; no DNA is available, so the TRBD2 call from TCRdb remains unchecked. The CDR3 spans 15 residues. Germline CDR1 SGHKS, CDR2 YYEKEE (reference sequence). The CDR3 region is CASSLTSGALREQYF.

The chain joins TRBV6-2 or TRBV6-3 to TRBJ2-3; the D call of TRBD2 rests on TCRdb alone, since no DNA is present to check it. Germline CDR1 and CDR2: MNHEY and SVGEGT. The CDR3 loop spans 16 amino acids. This CDR3 reads CASSYGGGTSTDTQYF.

CDR3 sequence reads: CASSARDRAHEQFF. V usage is TRBV11-3 and J usage is TRBJ2-1; TCRdb's D call of TRBD1 is untestable without DNA. The germline V gene encodes CDR1 SGHNT and CDR2 YENEEA. This CDR3 is 14 amino acids long.

The rearrangement links TRBV29-1 to TRBJ2-7; TCRdb names TRBD1, which stays unverified in the absence of DNA. Germline CDR1 is SQVTM and CDR2 is ANQGSEA. This CDR3 has 13 residues. The CDR3 region is CSVGGGASYEQYF.

This chain connects TRBV29-1 to TRBJ2-1; the D gene TCRdb calls, TRBD1, cannot be checked with no DNA. Looked up from germline, CDR1 is SQVTM and CDR2 is ANQGSEA. This CDR3 spans 18 amino acids. CDR3 residues: CSVEGGEPGQISYNEQFF.

The chain carries TRBV6-2 or TRBV6-3 and TRBJ2-2; lacking DNA, the TRBD2 call made by TCRdb goes unchecked. CDR1 MNHEY and CDR2 SVGEGT come from the germline V gene. The CDR3 has 16 residues. CDR3 sequence: CASSFEPGLPTGELFF.

The rearrangement joins TRBV29-1 to TRBJ1-4. The V gene's germline CDR1 is SQVTM and CDR2 ANQGSEA. CDR3 length: 14 amino acids. CDR3 in amino acids: CSVELSSEGEKLFF.

The chain uses TRBV7-6 and TRBJ2-7; TCRdb lists TRBD1, though no DNA is available to test this call. Germline V lookup: CDR1 SGHVS, CDR2 FNYEAQ. The CDR3 length is 16 residues. CDR3 region: CASSPRTGGAPYEQYF. Complete variable domain (other parts from reference TRBV7-6 and TRBJ2-7): GAGVSQSPRYKVTKRGQDVALRCDPISGHVSLYWYRQALGQGPEFLTYFNYEAQQDKSGLPNDRFSAERPEGSISTLTIQRTEQRDSAMYRCASSPRTGGAPYEQYFGPGTRLTVT.